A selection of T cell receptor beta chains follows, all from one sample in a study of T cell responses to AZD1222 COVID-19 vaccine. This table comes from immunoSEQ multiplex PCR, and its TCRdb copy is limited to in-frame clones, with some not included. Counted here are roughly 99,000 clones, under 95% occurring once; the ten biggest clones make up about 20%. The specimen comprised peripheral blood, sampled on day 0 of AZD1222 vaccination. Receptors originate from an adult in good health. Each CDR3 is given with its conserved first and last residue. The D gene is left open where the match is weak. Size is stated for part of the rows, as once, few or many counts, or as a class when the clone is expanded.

DNA: TGTGCCACCAGTGACGAGACGGGACAGGGGGCTGAGACCCAGTACTTC
CDR3: CATSDETGQGAETQYF
D: TRBD1
size: NA
V: TRBV24-1
J: TRBJ2-5

DNA: TGTGCCAGCAGCCAAGTAGGGGCAGGGACGCGACAAAGATATGGCTACACCTTC
CDR3: CASSQVGAGTRQRYGYTF
D: NA
size: NA
V: TRBV3-1/TRBV3-2
J: TRBJ1-2

DNA: TGCGCCAGCAGCTCAGCCCCGGGGGACTATGGCTACACCTTC
CDR3: CASSSAPGDYGYTF
D: NA
size: NA
V: TRBV5-1
J: TRBJ1-2

DNA: TGCAGCGTTCGAGGACTAGCGGGCGGTCCCTACACCGGGGAGCTGTTTTTT
CDR3: CSVRGLAGGPYTGELFF
D: TRBD2
size: NA
V: TRBV29-1
J: TRBJ2-2

DNA: TGTGCCAGCAGCAAAGGGCGGACAGAGCCCTACGAGCAGTACTTC
CDR3: CASSKGRTEPYEQYF
D: NA
size: few
V: TRBV21-1
J: TRBJ2-7

DNA: TGTGCCAGCAGCCAAGGGGGAGGCTACACCTTC
CDR3: CASSQGGGYTF
D: NA
size: NA
V: TRBV4-2
J: TRBJ1-2

DNA: TGTGCCAGCAGCTTACTGGGCGGGGCCACAGATACGCAGTATTTT
CDR3: CASSLLGGATDTQYF
D: NA
size: NA
V: TRBV7-3
J: TRBJ2-3

DNA: TGTGCCAGTAGTATAATCGGGGTTGGCGGCGGGGAGCTGTTTTTT
CDR3: CASSIIGVGGGELFF
D: NA
size: once
V: TRBV19
J: TRBJ2-2

DNA: TGTGCCAGCAGCCCCGAGCGGGGGGCCCTCCAAGAGACCCAGTACTTC
CDR3: CASSPERGALQETQYF
D: TRBD2
size: NA
V: TRBV3-1/TRBV3-2
J: TRBJ2-5

DNA: TGCGCCAGCAGCCAAACAGGGGGCGCCTACTCCTACGAGCAGTACTTC
CDR3: CASSQTGGAYSYEQYF
D: TRBD1
size: NA
V: TRBV4-3
J: TRBJ2-7

DNA: TGTGCCAGCAGCTTTGGGGCTTTGACTGAAGCTTTCTTT
CDR3: CASSFGALTEAFF
D: NA
size: NA
V: TRBV7-2
J: TRBJ1-1

DNA: TGTGCCAGCAGGCAACAGATAAGTTTGAACACTGAAGCTTTCTTT
CDR3: CASRQQISLNTEAFF
D: NA
size: NA
V: TRBV27
J: TRBJ1-1

DNA: TGCGCCAGCAGGGGGGCCGGGGAGCTGTTTTTT
CDR3: CASRGAGELFF
D: NA
size: NA
V: TRBV5-1
J: TRBJ2-2

DNA: TGTGCCAGCAGCCGTCCGGGACAGGGGGGATACGAGCAGTACTTC
CDR3: CASSRPGQGGYEQYF
D: TRBD1
size: NA
V: TRBV14
J: TRBJ2-7

DNA: TGTGCCAGCAGCGGCCGGGGGCCCTATGGCTACACCTTC
CDR3: CASSGRGPYGYTF
D: NA
size: NA
V: TRBV7-9
J: TRBJ1-2

DNA: TGTGCCAGCAGCTTAGGTTGGTCGGGGCTAGCCCGTACCCAAGAGACCCAGTACTTC
CDR3: CASSLGWSGLARTQETQYF
D: NA
size: NA
V: TRBV7-6
J: TRBJ2-5

DNA: TGTGCCAGCAGCTTGAACTTCCCCCCACGGCGGGGCCACTACGAGCAGTACTTC
CDR3: CASSLNFPPRRGHYEQYF
D: NA
size: NA
V: TRBV5-6
J: TRBJ2-7

DNA: TGCAGTGCTAGTCGTGATGGAGGGGCGAATCAGCCCCAGCATTTT
CDR3: CSASRDGGANQPQHF
D: NA
size: once
V: TRBV20-1
J: TRBJ1-5

DNA: TGTGCCACCAGCAGAGGAGGGGATTGGACTGAAGCTTTCTTT
CDR3: CATSRGGDWTEAFF
D: NA
size: once
V: TRBV15
J: TRBJ1-1

DNA: TGTGCCAGCAGTGAATCCGGGGGGGGTTACAATGAGCAGTTCTTC
CDR3: CASSESGGGYNEQFF
D: TRBD2
size: NA
V: TRBV6-1
J: TRBJ2-1

DNA: TGCGCCAGCAGCCAAGAAAGCGCCTTAAATTCACCCCTCCACTTT
CDR3: CASSQESALNSPLHF
D: NA
size: NA
V: TRBV4-3
J: TRBJ1-6

DNA: TGCAGCGGTGGGCCGGGACATCTTAGCACAGATACGCAGTATTTT
CDR3: CSGGPGHLSTDTQYF
D: NA
size: NA
V: TRBV29-1
J: TRBJ2-3

DNA: TGTGCCAGCAGACTCGCTTATTCTGGGGCCAACGTCCTGACTTTC
CDR3: CASRLAYSGANVLTF
D: NA
size: NA
V: TRBV7-8
J: TRBJ2-6

DNA: TGTGCCAGCAGTTTCTCGGTGAACACTGAAGCTTTCTTT
CDR3: CASSFSVNTEAFF
D: NA
size: NA
V: TRBV27
J: TRBJ1-1

DNA: TGTGCCAGCAGCTTGGAGTCGTCAGGGCCCACAGTCGTCCAGTACTTC
CDR3: CASSLESSGPTVVQYF
D: NA
size: NA
V: TRBV5-4
J: TRBJ2-5

DNA: TGTGCCAGCAGTTTATCGGGTGACTACGAGCAGTACTTC
CDR3: CASSLSGDYEQYF
D: NA
size: NA
V: TRBV27
J: TRBJ2-7

DNA: TGTGCCAGCAAAGTTGGGCATTTGGGCTACACCTTC
CDR3: CASKVGHLGYTF
D: NA
size: NA
V: TRBV28
J: TRBJ1-2

DNA: TGTGCCAGCAGACCTACAGGGGCAAAGGGCGGCTACACCTTC
CDR3: CASRPTGAKGGYTF
D: TRBD1
size: NA
V: TRBV6-5
J: TRBJ1-2

DNA: TGTGCCAGCAGCGCCGGGGGGGAGAACACTGAAGCTTTCTTT
CDR3: CASSAGGENTEAFF
D: NA
size: once
V: TRBV7-2
J: TRBJ1-1

DNA: TGTGCCAGCAGCGTAGCGGCGAACACTGAAGCTTTCTTT
CDR3: CASSVAANTEAFF
D: NA
size: NA
V: TRBV9
J: TRBJ1-1

DNA: TGTGCCAGCAGCTTAGCGGGGGGCGGGGAGCAGTACTTC
CDR3: CASSLAGGGEQYF
D: NA
size: NA
V: TRBV7-2
J: TRBJ2-7

DNA: TGTGCCAGCAGCAAACGACAGGTTACGAACACTGAAGCTTTCTTT
CDR3: CASSKRQVTNTEAFF
D: NA
size: NA
V: TRBV5-4
J: TRBJ1-1

DNA: TGTGCCAGCAGCACAGGACTAGCGGCAGATACGCAGTATTTT
CDR3: CASSTGLAADTQYF
D: TRBD2
size: NA
V: TRBV7-7
J: TRBJ2-3

DNA: TGTGCCAGCAGCTTAATAGCGGGGGATTCCTACGAGCAGTACTTC
CDR3: CASSLIAGDSYEQYF
D: TRBD2
size: NA
V: TRBV7-2
J: TRBJ2-7

DNA: TGTGCCACCCCCAATTGGGACAGGGGGACGGAGGGCTACACCTTC
CDR3: CATPNWDRGTEGYTF
D: TRBD1
size: once
V: TRBV24-1
J: TRBJ1-2

DNA: TGTGCCAGTAGTACCACAGGGTTCGCCTACTACAATGAGCAGTTCTTC
CDR3: CASSTTGFAYYNEQFF
D: NA
size: NA
V: TRBV19
J: TRBJ2-1

DNA: TGTGCCAGCAGTTACTCGGCCAGGTCCCTCGAGCAGTACTTC
CDR3: CASSYSARSLEQYF
D: NA
size: NA
V: TRBV6-5
J: TRBJ2-7

DNA: TGTGCCAGCACCCGGTACTCTGGAAACACCATATATTTT
CDR3: CASTRYSGNTIYF
D: NA
size: NA
V: TRBV12-3/TRBV12-4
J: TRBJ1-3

DNA: TGTGCCAGTAGTACCGGACAGGCCACTAACTATGGCTACACCTTC
CDR3: CASSTGQATNYGYTF
D: TRBD1
size: NA
V: TRBV19
J: TRBJ1-2

DNA: TGCGCCAGCAGCCCGGGACAGGGGGCTAACTATGGCTACACCTTC
CDR3: CASSPGQGANYGYTF
D: TRBD1
size: NA
V: TRBV5-1
J: TRBJ1-2

DNA: TGTGCCAGCAGCCCTACAACTGCCAATCAGCCCCAGCATTTT
CDR3: CASSPTTANQPQHF
D: NA
size: NA
V: TRBV7-2
J: TRBJ1-5

DNA: TGTGCCAGCAGCCACGTAGGGAGACCCTCGGACTATGGCTACACCTTC
CDR3: CASSHVGRPSDYGYTF
D: NA
size: NA
V: TRBV3-1/TRBV3-2
J: TRBJ1-2

DNA: TGTGCCAGCAGGACCCCCTACGAGCAGTACTTC
CDR3: CASRTPYEQYF
D: NA
size: NA
V: TRBV6-5
J: TRBJ2-7

DNA: TGCAGCGTTGAAAACAACCAAGAGACCCAGTACTTC
CDR3: CSVENNQETQYF
D: NA
size: NA
V: TRBV29-1
J: TRBJ2-5

DNA: TGCAGTGCCCCCTGGCAGGGGCCGATCCTCTTT
CDR3: CSAPWQGPILF
D: NA
size: once
V: TRBV20-1
J: TRBJ1-1

DNA: TGTGCCAGCAGCTTAGCTCCGTCGGACAATGAGCAGTTCTTC
CDR3: CASSLAPSDNEQFF
D: NA
size: once
V: TRBV11-3
J: TRBJ2-1

DNA: TGTGCCAGCAGCTTAGCGCTCGTTAACAGATACAATGAGCAGTTCTTC
CDR3: CASSLALVNRYNEQFF
D: NA
size: NA
V: TRBV7-2
J: TRBJ2-1

DNA: TGTGCCAGCAAGTGGGGCTCCGGGGAGCTGTTTTTT
CDR3: CASKWGSGELFF
D: NA
size: NA
V: TRBV7-9
J: TRBJ2-2

DNA: TGTGCCAGCAGCTTAAGTTTGCATGGTCCCGCCACCTACGAGCAGTACTTC
CDR3: CASSLSLHGPATYEQYF
D: NA
size: NA
V: TRBV7-6
J: TRBJ2-7

DNA: TGCGCCAGCAGCCAAGATTGGGCAGGGGACAATGAGCAGTTCTTC
CDR3: CASSQDWAGDNEQFF
D: NA
size: NA
V: TRBV4-3
J: TRBJ2-1

DNA: TGTGCCAGCAGCTTGTTTGGCCGAAGTAATGAAAAACTGTTTTTT
CDR3: CASSLFGRSNEKLFF
D: NA
size: NA
V: TRBV5-4
J: TRBJ1-4

DNA: TGTGCCAGCAGCTTAAGAAGGGCTGGAAACACCATATATTTT
CDR3: CASSLRRAGNTIYF
D: NA
size: NA
V: TRBV7-9
J: TRBJ1-3

DNA: TGTGCCAGCAGCTTAGGCCGGGGGACTACTATAACTAATGAAAAACTGTTTTTT
CDR3: CASSLGRGTTITNEKLFF
D: NA
size: NA
V: TRBV7-2
J: TRBJ1-4

DNA: TGTGCCAGCGCAGGGACCACGGGGCGGGGCCAGTATTTT
CDR3: CASAGTTGRGQYF
D: NA
size: NA
V: TRBV27
J: TRBJ2-3

DNA: TGTGCCTGGAGTACTCAGAGCAATCAGCCCCAGCATTTT
CDR3: CAWSTQSNQPQHF
D: NA
size: NA
V: TRBV30
J: TRBJ1-5

DNA: TGCGCCAGCAGCCAAGAGGGACAGGGCTTTGTAGATACGCAGTATTTT
CDR3: CASSQEGQGFVDTQYF
D: TRBD1
size: NA
V: TRBV4-1
J: TRBJ2-3

DNA: TGTGCCAGCAGTCTAGACCCTTATAGCAATCAGCCCCAGCATTTT
CDR3: CASSLDPYSNQPQHF
D: NA
size: NA
V: TRBV27
J: TRBJ1-5

DNA: TGTGCCAGCAGTGTTCAGGGACAGGGGTACCACGAGCAGTACTTC
CDR3: CASSVQGQGYHEQYF
D: TRBD1
size: NA
V: TRBV2
J: TRBJ2-7

DNA: TGTGCCAGCAGCCCGAGAGTGGGCTCTGGGGCCAACGTCCTGACTTTC
CDR3: CASSPRVGSGANVLTF
D: NA
size: NA
V: TRBV2
J: TRBJ2-6

DNA: TGCGCCAGCAGCGCCTCCCCTAGCGGGGGCACAGATACGCAGTATTTT
CDR3: CASSASPSGGTDTQYF
D: TRBD2
size: NA
V: TRBV5-1
J: TRBJ2-3